The rows below give T cell receptor beta chains drawn from one sample of a study of cytomegalovirus exposure and HLA in healthy donors. Using immunoSEQ multiplex PCR, the repertoire was profiled, and TCRdb retains in-frame clones only, with some absent. The sample contains around 140,000 clones, around 82% of which appear only once. The sequencing input was PBMCs. The origin of the receptors is a female donor in good health and CMV-seronegative. CDR3s include the opening cysteine and the closing phenylalanine or tryptophan. D genes are given only for firm matches. Clone size, where shown, is once, few, many, or a class for clones that have expanded.

>TRBJ2-1|-|TRBV7-2|TRBD2
TGTGCCAGCAGCATTGGACTAGCGGGAGGCCGATTCGAGTACAATGAGCAGTTCTTC
CASSIGLAGGRFEYNEQFF
>TRBJ1-2|-|TRBV7-2|-
TGTGCCAGCAGCCCTCCCCCGACTTATGGCTACACCTTC
CASSPPPTYGYTF
>TRBJ1-4|-|TRBV4-3|-
TGCGCCAGCAGCCTTGACAGTGGGGAAAAACTGTTTTTT
CASSLDSGEKLFF
>TRBJ2-1|-|TRBV10-3|-
TGTGCCATCAGTCTGGGGGGTGAGCAGTTCTTC
CAISLGGEQFF
>TRBJ1-2|-|TRBV18|TRBD1
TGTGCCACCGACGACAGGGGAAGGTCCAGCTATGGCTACACCTTC
CATDDRGRSSYGYTF
>TRBJ1-6|-|TRBV4-3|-
TGCGCCAGCAGCCAAGGGGGGGGGCACAATTCACCCCTCCACTTT
CASSQGGGHNSPLHF
>TRBJ2-1|-|TRBV27|-
TGTGCCAGCAGCCTCGGAGGGAAAAATGAGCAGTTCTTC
CASSLGGKNEQFF
>TRBJ1-1|few|TRBV27|TRBD1
TGTGCCAGCAGCACCCGGACAGGAGGCGAAGCTTTCTTT
CASSTRTGGEAFF
>TRBJ2-3|-|TRBV6-1|-
TGTGCCAGCAGTGAGGAGGACCTGGGAGGCACAGATACGCAGTATTTT
CASSEEDLGGTDTQYF
>TRBJ2-2|-|TRBV30|TRBD1
TGTGCCTGGTCCCAAACAGGGGGCACCGGGGAGCTGTTTTTT
CAWSQTGGTGELFF
>TRBJ2-7|-|TRBV9|-
TGTGCCAGCAGCGTAGGGAGCACAATGTACTACGAGCAGTACTTC
CASSVGSTMYYEQYF
>TRBJ2-2|few|TRBV18|-
TGTGCCAGCTCACCGTTGCAGGGTTCCGGGGAGCTGTTTTTT
CASSPLQGSGELFF
>TRBJ1-1|-|TRBV29-1|-
TGCAGCGTTGTTGACTACTTGGGGACTGAAGCTTTCTTT
CSVVDYLGTEAFF
>TRBJ2-1|-|TRBV7-9|TRBD1
TGTGCCAGCAGCTCACCGGGACAGGGGGGTCCTGAGCAGTTCTTC
CASSSPGQGGPEQFF
>TRBJ2-3|once|TRBV29-1|-
TGCAGCGTTGTCGGTCGGGAGAGGGTTACGCAGTATTTT
CSVVGRERVTQYF
>TRBJ1-5|-|TRBV28|-
TGTGCCAGCAGTTTCGAAAGGTGGGGGGGGCTCTTGGGCAATCAGCCCCAGCATTTT
CASSFERWGGLLGNQPQHF
>TRBJ2-1|-|TRBV20-1|-
TGCAGTGCTAGGTTACCTACGGAGCAGTTCTTC
CSARLPTEQFF
>TRBJ2-5|-|TRBV5-1|TRBD2
TGCGCCAGCAGCTTGGGCCCACTAGCGGGGGGTGAGACCCAGTACTTC
CASSLGPLAGGETQYF
>TRBJ1-1|once|TRBV19|-
TGTGCCAGTAGTATAGACCTCAGGGGCCCTGAAGCTTTCTTT
CASSIDLRGPEAFF
>TRBJ1-1|-|TRBV14|-
TGTGCCAGCAGCCAAGATCTAGGACAGAACTCTGAAGCTTTCTTT
CASSQDLGQNSEAFF
>TRBJ2-3|-|TRBV7-8|TRBD1
TGTGCCAGCAGCCTTGACAGGGGAACAGATACGCAGTATTTT
CASSLDRGTDTQYF
>TRBJ1-6|-|TRBV28|-
TGTGCCAGCTCGCCTACAGGTCGCTATAATTCACCCCTCCACTTT
CASSPTGRYNSPLHF
>TRBJ1-1|few|TRBV5-1|-
TGCGCCAGCAGCTACGGAGGAAAAGCTTTCTTT
CASSYGGKAFF
>TRBJ1-3|-|TRBV11-2|-
TGTGCCAGCAGCTTAGAGGGACGCGGGGCCTTTGTTGGAAACACCATATATTTT
CASSLEGRGAFVGNTIYF
>TRBJ1-3|-|TRBV10-3|-
TGTGCCATCAGTGAAGGAGGGTCTGGAAACACCATATATTTT
CAISEGGSGNTIYF
>TRBJ1-5|few|TRBV6-5|-
TGTGCCAGCAGGCCGACAGTTAATCAGCCCCAGCATTTT
CASRPTVNQPQHF
>TRBJ2-3|-|TRBV5-1|-
TGCGCCAGCAGCTCCGGCACAGATACGCAGTATTTT
CASSSGTDTQYF
>TRBJ2-3|-|TRBV9|TRBD2
TGTGCCAGCAGCGTCGCAGCGACTAGCCGCACAGATACGCAGTATTTT
CASSVAATSRTDTQYF
>TRBJ1-6|-|TRBV6-5|TRBD1
TGTGCCAGCAGTTACCGGACAGGGTGGGATAATTCACCCCTCCACTTT
CASSYRTGWDNSPLHF
>TRBJ2-3|-|TRBV28|TRBD1
TGTGCCAGCGGACAGGGGTTGACGCAGTATTTT
CASGQGLTQYF
>TRBJ2-3|many|TRBV5-1|TRBD1
TGCGCCAGCAGCCCCGGACAGGGGGCAGATACGCAGTATTTT
CASSPGQGADTQYF
>TRBJ2-2|-|TRBV5-1|TRBD2
TGCGCCAGCACCCTCGGACTAGCGGACTATGGGGGGGAGCTGTTTTTT
CASTLGLADYGGELFF
>TRBJ1-1|-|TRBV28|-
TGTGCCAGCAGTTCCCACGGGGGGACCCAAGCTTTCTTT
CASSSHGGTQAFF
>TRBJ1-2|-|TRBV27|TRBD1
TGTGCCAGCAGGGGACAGGACAGCTTCTATGGCTACCCCTTC
CASRGQDSFYGYPF
>TRBJ1-4|few|TRBV4-2|-
TGTGCCAGCAGCCAAGGGGTCGGACAGATTAATGAAAAACTGTTTTTT
CASSQGVGQINEKLFF
>TRBJ1-3|-|TRBV6-6|TRBD1
TGTGCCAGCAGCCCAGGGACAGCTCGCTCTGGAAACACCATATATTTT
CASSPGTARSGNTIYF
>TRBJ2-7|-|TRBV27|-
TGTGCCAGCAGTTATTCAGTCTCCTACGAGCAGTACTTC
CASSYSVSYEQYF
>TRBJ2-7|few|TRBV5-4|TRBD1
TGTGCCAGCAGCTTGGATTGGACAGGGCTCGACGAGCAGTACTTC
CASSLDWTGLDEQYF
>TRBJ1-5|-|TRBV19|-
TGTGCCAGTAGTATAAATGGACAAATTTATAGCAATCAGCCCCAGCATTTT
CASSINGQIYSNQPQHF
>TRBJ2-1|-|TRBV29-1|TRBD2
TGCAGCGTTTATCGGGCGGGGGAACACAATGAGCAGTTCTTC
CSVYRAGEHNEQFF
>TRBJ1-1|-|TRBV5-1|-
TGCGCCAGCAGCTTGGAAGGGGTTGAAGCTTTCTTT
CASSLEGVEAFF
>TRBJ2-3|-|TRBV6-5|TRBD1
TGTGCCAGCAGTTCAACCGGGACAGGAGGGTATACGCAGTATTTT
CASSSTGTGGYTQYF
>TRBJ2-5|-|TRBV28|TRBD2
TGTGCCAGCAGTCCCGCACTAGCGGGACTTGGGGAGACCCAGTACTTC
CASSPALAGLGETQYF
>TRBJ1-4|few|TRBV5-6|-
TGTGCCAGCAGCTTATACAGGATAACGAGTGAAAAACTGTTTTTT
CASSLYRITSEKLFF
>TRBJ2-2|-|TRBV4-3|TRBD2
TGCGCCAGCAGCCGGGTTTTAAGCGGGGGCTACACCGGGGAGCTGTTTTTT
CASSRVLSGGYTGELFF
>TRBJ2-7|-|TRBV2|TRBD2
TGTGCCAGCACTGGTAGCGGGAGCTGGTCCTACGAGCAGTACTTC
CASTGSGSWSYEQYF
>TRBJ2-7|-|TRBV7-9|-
TGTGCCAGCAGCATTATTGGGGTCGGGGACTCCCACGAGCAGTACTTC
CASSIIGVGDSHEQYF
>TRBJ1-2|-|TRBV29-1|-
TGCAGCGTTGAAGATATAGGGACAAACTATGGCTACACCTTC
CSVEDIGTNYGYTF
>TRBJ2-7|-|TRBV29-1|TRBD1
TGCAGCACCCGGACAGGGTGGGGCTCCTACGAGCAGTACTTC
CSTRTGWGSYEQYF
>TRBJ2-7|once|TRBV28|-
TGTGCCAGCAGCCCCGCGGGGCCGAGCTCCTACGAGCAGTACTTC
CASSPAGPSSYEQYF
>TRBJ1-3|-|TRBV27|-
TGTGCCAGCAGTACATACTCTGGAAACACCATATATTTT
CASSTYSGNTIYF
>TRBJ2-3|-|TRBV15|-
TGTGCCACCAGCAGAGTGGAAACAGGGTCGAGCACAGATACGCAGTATTTT
CATSRVETGSSTDTQYF
>TRBJ2-5|-|TRBV6-5|-
TGTGCCACAGGGGAGGGGTCAGAGACCCAGTACTTC
CATGEGSETQYF
>TRBJ1-6|-|TRBV5-4|-
TGTGCCAGCAGCTTGGGGGCATCGCCTGATTCACCCCTCCACTTT
CASSLGASPDSPLHF